The next 24 T cell receptor beta chains were all read from a single sample in a study of T cells in women clearing cervical HPV infection (dated by TCRdb to the late 2010s). Library method: the immunoSEQ multiplex PCR assay. TCRdb's version of the immuneACCESS table is confined to in-frame rearrangements and falls short of the full clone set. An unresolved V gene accounts for under half of the shortfall where checked; the remainder is of unknown origin. This sample's listing comprises approximately 21,000 clones. The ten largest clones capture around 22% of the sample. Sequenced: blood buffy coat. These receptors were obtained from a woman aged 18 to 75 with a cervical HPV16 infection that either progressed to CIN3+ or cleared (not recorded which).

A note on this clone: The CDR3 goes on 3 residues after the read ends, and that part is filled in from the germline J gene. The genes are TRBV7-9 and TRBJ2-3; D might be TRBD2 (6 bases). CDR1 SEHNR and CDR2 FQNEAQ come from the germline V gene (reference sequence). The CDR3 totals 15 residues. The CDR3 region is CASSRIGTLQETQYF. CDR3 bases read: TGTGCCAGCAGCCGAATAGGGACTTTACAAGAGACG.

Of note for this clone: The CDR3 end falls 3 residues outside the read, so it is completed with the germline J gene. The J gene is TRBJ2-6, the V gene TRBV18, with TRBD1 identical over 12 bases. The length of the CDR3 is 22 residues. The V segment lost 6 bases and the J segment 1 base; nucleotides outside the gene matches: 19. Germline values: CDR1 KGHSH, CDR2 LQKENI. The sequenced part of the CDR3 DNA is TGTGCCAGCTCCCTCAGCGGGACAGGGGGCCAACCTGTCCTATCTGGGGCCAACGTC. Protein product: CASSLSGTGGQPVLSGANV. The whole CDR3 sequence is CASSLSGTGGQPVLSGANVLTF.

With respect to this clone: From the germline J gene comes the end of the CDR3, since the read stops 3 residues before it. The chain is built from TRBV6-1 and TRBJ2-7; D is possibly TRBD1 (5 bases). The CDR3 is 15 amino acids. V dropped 2 bases and J dropped 4 bases, with 15 bases sitting between them. From germline, CDR1 is MNHNS and CDR2 SASEGT. The CDR3 sequence is CASSEIYGATYEQYF. Incomplete CDR3 DNA: TGTGCCAGCAGTGAAATTTATGGGGCAACATACGAG.

Of note for this clone: The missing CDR3 end, 3 residues past where the read stops, is filled in from the germline J gene. This chain uses TRBV7-2 with TRBJ2-7; 12 bases line up with TRBD2. CDR3 length: 15 residues. Germline V gene sequence: CDR1 SGHTA, CDR2 FQGNSA. With 9 bases clipped from V and 0 bases from J, the junction kept 6 bases outside the gene matches. CDR3 DNA (partial): TGTGCCAGGGACGGACTAGCGGGAAGCTCCTACGAG. As protein: CARDGLAGSSYE. The full CDR3 reads CARDGLAGSSYEQYF.

CDR3 loop: CASNPAGGGTTDTQYF. Partial CDR3 DNA: TGTGCCAGTAACCCCGCGGGGGGCGGGACCACAGATACG. The chain links TRBV19 to TRBJ2-3, with 8 bases fitting TRBD2. The observed sequence ends 3 residues before the CDR3 terminus, with the missing tail filled in from the germline J gene. Germline V gene data show CDR1 as LNHDA and CDR2 as SQIVND (reference sequence). Trimming at V came to 7 bases and at J to 2 bases, leaving 11 bases not matched to a gene. The CDR3 length is 16 residues.

Concerning this clone itself: The CDR3 end falls 3 residues outside the read, so it is completed with the germline J gene. The rearrangement uses TRBV13 and TRBJ1-2; 9 nucleotides match TRBD1. CDR1 and CDR2 from the germline V gene are PRHDT and FYEKMQ (reference sequence). V was clipped by 3 bases and J by 5 bases; unmatched bases: 7. The CDR3 loop spans 15 amino acids. The CDR3 spells CASSFRDREWYGYTF. The part of the CDR3 DNA that was read is TGTGCCAGCAGCTTTCGGGACAGGGAATGGTATGGC.

Worth noting for this clone: From the germline J gene comes the end of the CDR3, since the read stops 3 residues before it. The chain is built from TRBV7-9 and TRBJ2-2; 10 positions match TRBD1. The CDR3 contains 15 residues. From germline, CDR1 is SEHNR and CDR2 FQNEAQ (reference sequence). The sequenced part of the CDR3 DNA is TGTGCCAGCAGCGGGACAGGGGCTGGGGCCAACGTG. Residues: CASSGTGAGANV. The full CDR3 protein reads CASSGTGAGANVLFF.

Notes on this clone: The CDR3 end falls 3 residues outside the read, so it is completed with the germline J gene. This sequence joins TRBV2 and TRBJ1-4; 7 bases line up with TRBD1. With V trimmed by 8 bases and J by 8 bases, 17 bases remained unmatched. The CDR3 length is 16 residues. Germline CDR1 reads SNHLY; CDR2 reads FYNNEI. CDR3 loop: CASVPNRGSRGEKLFF. Partial CDR3 DNA: TGTGCCAGCGTCCCGAACAGGGGCAGTCGTGGCGAAAAA.

A remark on this clone: The observed sequence ends 3 residues before the CDR3 terminus, with the missing tail filled in from the germline J gene. The rearrangement joins TRBV19 to TRBJ2-3, with 7 bases that match TRBD1. Per germline, CDR1 LNHDA and CDR2 SQIVND (reference sequence). The CDR3 length is 20 residues. The V segment lost 4 bases and the J segment 0 bases; nucleotides outside the gene matches: 19. The CDR3 sequence is CASSSGYRDSSDYSTDTQYF. Partial CDR3 DNA: TGTGCCAGTAGTAGTGGGTACCGGGACAGCTCCGACTACAGCACAGATACG. Variable domain in full (rest from reference TRBV19 and TRBJ2-3): DGGITQSPKYLFRKEGQNVTLSCEQNLNHDAMYWYRQDPGQGLRLIYYSQIVNDFQKGDIAEGYSVSREKKESFPLTVTSAQKNPTAFYLCASSSGYRDSSDYSTDTQYFGPGTRLTVL.

A remark on this clone: With the read ending 3 residues before the CDR3 end, the germline J gene is used to fill in that end. The rearrangement links TRBV6-2 or TRBV6-3 to TRBJ1-5, with D tentatively TRBD1 (6 bases). Germline V CDR1 and CDR2: MNHEY, SVGEGT. Trimming removed 6 bases from V and 0 bases from J, with 12 bases in between. CDR3 length: 15 residues. CDR3 protein: CASSRQVHSNQPQHF. CDR3 bases read: TGTGCCAGCAGCAGACAGGTTCATAGCAATCAGCCC.

Of note for this clone: The read stops 3 residues short of the end of the CDR3; the missing end is completed from the germline J gene. The chain employs TRBV10-3 and TRBJ2-1, with TRBD2 matching 11 bases. The germline V gene encodes CDR1 ENHRY and CDR2 SYGVKD. The junction had 4 bases not matched to a gene; V was cut back by 6 bases and J by 6 bases. This CDR3 spans 14 amino acids. The chain's CDR3 is CAIRLAGEVNEQFF. The CDR3 bases that were read are TGTGCCATCAGACTAGCGGGAGAGGTCAATGAG.

This CDR3 is CASSQVGGSDSPLHF. CDR3 bases read: TGCGCCAGCAGCCAAGTAGGGGGTTCTGATTCACCC. The chain carries TRBV4-1 and TRBJ1-6; a possible D gene is TRBD1 (6 bases). Read coverage stops 3 residues before the CDR3 terminus; the germline J gene supplies the remainder. The germline gives CDR1 MGHRA, CDR2 YSYEKL. The V and J ends lost 1 base and 8 bases respectively, with 12 bases between them. This CDR3 has 15 residues.

A word on this clone: Coverage ceases 3 residues before the CDR3 finishes, and the germline J gene fills in the end. The chain combines TRBV5-1 with TRBJ2-2, with TRBD1 matching 9 bases. CDR1 SGHRS and CDR2 YFSETQ come from the germline V gene. The CDR3 totals 13 residues. CDR3 region: CASRTQGASPLFF. The part of the CDR3 DNA that was read is TGCGCCAGCAGGACACAGGGGGCTTCACCG.

Remarks on this clone: Coverage ceases 3 residues before the CDR3 finishes, and the germline J gene fills in the end. The chain couples TRBV30 to TRBJ1-5; possibly TRBD1 for D (6 bases). V lost 0 bases to trimming and J lost 0 bases, with 15 bases between them. There are 17 residues in the CDR3. Germline V gene sequence: CDR1 GTSNPN, CDR2 SVGIG (reference sequence). The DNA read from the CDR3 is TGTGCCTGGAGTGTACAAAGGGGGTCGAATAGCAATCAGCCC. Translated: CAWSVQRGSNSNQP. The entire CDR3 protein is CAWSVQRGSNSNQPQHF.

Concerning this clone itself: The CDR3 extends 3 residues past the end of the read, so its final part is completed from the germline J gene. This rearrangement joins TRBV28 to TRBJ2-7; D remains unclear. The germline V and J ends were trimmed by 5 bases and 0 bases, with 8 bases remaining between them. The CDR3 spans 13 residues. Germline lookup yields CDR1 MDHEN and CDR2 SYDVKM. CDR3 DNA, as far as it was read: TGTGCCAGCAGTAAGCGACTCTCCTACGAG. Amino acids: CASSKRLSYE. In full, the CDR3 reads CASSKRLSYEQYF.

A word on this clone: The CDR3 is cut off 3 residues early in the read; its end comes from the germline J gene. The J gene is TRBJ1-2, the V gene TRBV30; D is uncertain. Germline V gene sequence: CDR1 GTSNPN, CDR2 SVGIG (reference sequence). CDR3 length: 15 amino acids. CDR3 DNA (partial): TGTGCCTGGAGTCTTGCGGGATTTTGGGATCCTCTC. Amino acid sequence: CAWSLAGFWDPL. The CDR3 in its entirety is CAWSLAGFWDPLYTF.

Partial CDR3 DNA: TGTGCCAGCAGCTTATTGAGGACCGGGGAG. Translating it yields CASSLLRTGE. The whole CDR3 sequence is CASSLLRTGELFF. The chain joins TRBV7-9 to TRBJ2-2; no definite D call. The read halts 3 residues ahead of the CDR3 end, with the missing end drawn from the germline J gene. Trimming left V 2 bases short and J 5 bases short, with 6 bases between. Germline CDR1 is SEHNR and CDR2 is FQNEAQ (reference sequence). The CDR3 covers 13 residues.

As for this clone: The read falls 3 residues short of the CDR3 end, and the missing part is taken from the germline J gene. This chain joins TRBV20-1 and TRBJ2-5; 8 positions match TRBD1. Germline V gene lookup returns CDR1 DFQATT and CDR2 SNEGSKA (reference sequence). The CDR3 totals 14 residues. The V segment lost 1 base and the J segment 4 bases; nucleotides outside the gene matches: 5. The CDR3 DNA, read in part, is TGCAGTGCTAGAGCTCCAGGGGGCTCAGAGACC. Encoded protein: CSARAPGGSET. The whole CDR3 sequence reads CSARAPGGSETQYF.

Remarks on this clone: The read stops 3 residues short of the end of the CDR3; the missing end is completed from the germline J gene. This sequence joins TRBV19 and TRBJ1-1; 7 nucleotides align to TRBD1. The ends lost 10 bases at V and 0 bases at J; junction bases unmatched: 5. Germline-derived CDR1 and CDR2 are LNHDA and SQIVND (reference sequence). This CDR3 comprises 13 residues. The CDR3 spells CATTGQMNTEAFF. CDR3 DNA, as far as it was read: TGTGCCACCACGGGACAGATGAACACTGAA.

As to this clone: The read ends 3 residues early relative to the CDR3; the germline J gene fills the gap. The V gene is TRBV2, the J gene TRBJ1-6, with D perhaps matching TRBD1 (5 bases). Germline V gene lookup returns CDR1 SNHLY and CDR2 FYNNEI. This CDR3 spans 16 amino acids. Trimming removed 3 bases at V and 5 bases at J, with 14 bases between. CDR3 bases read: TGTGCCAGCAGTGAGGCCGGGGGGTCAAATAATTCACCC. It translates to CASSEAGGSNNSP. The full CDR3 reads CASSEAGGSNNSPLHF.

About this clone itself: The observed sequence ends 3 residues before the CDR3 terminus, with the missing tail filled in from the germline J gene. V usage is TRBV7-2 and J usage is TRBJ1-2; D remains ambiguous. The germline V gene has CDR1 SGHTA and CDR2 FQGNSA. CDR3 length: 15 residues. This CDR3 is CASSPQRAATRDYTF. The CDR3 bases that were read are TGTGCCAGCAGCCCCCAGCGGGCCGCTACTAGGGAC.

Concerning this clone: Read data end 3 residues before the CDR3 end; the end is taken from the germline J gene. J is TRBJ2-4 and V is TRBV5-1; D not certain. The CDR3 length is 16 residues. The V end was cut by 4 bases, the J end by 0 bases, with 14 bases between. The germline gives CDR1 SGHRS, CDR2 YFSETQ. CDR3 bases read: TGCGCCAGCAGCCCAGAGAGTTTTGGAGCCAAAAACATT. Protein product: CASSPESFGAKNI. The whole CDR3 protein is CASSPESFGAKNIQYF. Full variable domain (missing parts from reference TRBV5-1 and TRBJ2-4): KAGVTQTPRYLIKTRGQQVTLSCSPISGHRSVSWYQQTPGQGLQFLFEYFSETQRNKGNFPGRFSGRQFSNSRSEMNVSTLELGDSALYLCASSPESFGAKNIQYFGAGTRLSVL.

To note about this clone: The CDR3 extends 3 residues past the end of the read, so its final part is completed from the germline J gene. The chain recombines TRBV7-3 with TRBJ2-2; D not resolved. Germline V gene sequence: CDR1 SGHTA, CDR2 FQGTGA. Trimming removed 4 bases at V and 6 bases at J, with 9 bases between. The length of the CDR3 is 13 residues. The sequenced CDR3 bases are TGTGCCAGCAGCTCCCCTAATGCCGGGGAG. Amino acids: CASSSPNAGE. The full-length CDR3 reads as CASSSPNAGELFF.

Concerning this clone: The CDR3 end is not reached by the read, which stops 3 residues before it; the germline J gene fills it in. The chain couples TRBV2 to TRBJ2-1, with TRBD1 matching over 7 bases. With V trimmed by 4 bases and J by 5 bases, 17 bases remained unmatched. The CDR3 totals 18 residues. CDR1 and CDR2 from the germline V gene are SNHLY and FYNNEI. The sequenced CDR3 bases are TGTGCCAGCAGTGTCTGGGGGTTCAAGGACAGGATAAACAATGAG. Its protein product is CASSVWGFKDRINNE. The CDR3, in full, reads CASSVWGFKDRINNEQFF.